This TCR beta chain was sequenced for a study of CD4+ T cells in melanoma. Findings of the study overall: Neoantigen-specific CD4+ T cells in melanoma reportedly had diverse differentiation states. A reported correlation linked neoantigen-specific CD4+ T cells to CD8+, macrophage and B cell function.

Assay: immunoSEQ multiplex PCR; the TCRdb copy retains only in-frame clones and omits some. Found here are approximately 110,000 clones, roughly 90% of them singletons; the top ten hold 3% to 4%. Worth noting for this clone: Its antigen is currently unknown.

Looked up from germline, CDR1 is MDHEN and CDR2 is SYDVKM. V lost 7 bases and J lost 4; bases outside the gene matches: 9. This CDR3 contains 14 residues. The sequence was obtained from a human donor with melanoma. The chain is built from TRBV28 and TRBJ2-7; 8 bases agree with TRBD1. Sequencing input: peripheral blood. CDR3 in amino acids: CASIPGQVSYEQYF. The DNA for the CDR3 is TGTGCCAGCATCCCGGGACAGGTCTCATACGAGCAGTACTTC.